This entry is about one TCR beta chain. Clones were sequenced by immunoSEQ multiplex PCR, and TCRdb holds only the in-frame ones, with some missing. The sample contains tens of thousands of clones, around 90% of which appear only once. The CDR3 length is 15 residues. V was clipped by 2 bases and J by 1 base, with 8 bases between them. These data belong to a study of OX40 agonist ivuxolimab in advanced cancers. The TCR originated in an adult with an advanced solid tumor such as melanoma, head and neck, liver or kidney cancer. Sequenced here: CD4+ or CD8+ T cells sorted from blood, sampled in a trial of the OX40 agonist ivuxolimab. The chain couples TRBV23-1 to TRBJ2-2; no clear D gene. Being an ORF, TRBV23-1 has a function that is uncertain. The CDR3 loop reads CASSQARRNTGELFF. CDR3 DNA: TGCGCCAGCAGTCAAGCCAGAAGGAACACCGGGGAGCTGTTTTTT.